This TCR beta chain comes out of a study of blood T cells in healthy people across ages. Using a J-beta primer mix together with a sample-barcoded 5' primer, a second PCR was run for about 7 to 12 cycles. TCRdb reprocessed the 5' RACE reads via MiXCR and lists one record per CDR3 protein. This table holds about 2 million distinct CDR3 sequences, around 48% found once. Around 9.4 milliliters was the volume of peripheral blood drawn from each donor. No fewer than 6 million PBMCs went into each sample. CDR1 is SGHTS and CDR2 is YDEGEE in the germline V gene. The CDR3 spans 16 residues. Trimming pared 6 bases from V and 9 bases from J, leaving 25 bases between.

The sequencing sample was made of blood. This TCR was sampled from a woman between 35 and 50 years old in good health. The chain has TRBV5-8 and TRBJ2-1; TRBD1 might be the D (6 bases). CDR3 coding DNA: TGTGCCAGCAATCGAGGGGGTGGGGCACAATCCGGTGAGCAGTTCTTC. Protein product: CASNRGGGAQSGEQFF.